This TCR beta chain is from a study of sequential checkpoint blockade in melanoma. In the study overall: Patients were randomized 1:1 to nivolumab-then-ipilimumab or ipilimumab-then-nivolumab first-line. Maintenance nivolumab came after either treatment sequence. After nivolumab or ipilimumab alone, some 22 patients had week-13 rebiopsies.

The CDR3 totals 14 residues. Trimming stripped 5 bases from V and 4 bases from J, with 13 bases between. Germline V gene data show CDR1 as SGHNT and CDR2 as YENEEA. Assay used: immunoSEQ multiplex PCR; TCRdb lists only in-frame clones, some missing. This repertoire shows more than 30,000 clones, roughly 32% found once; its top ten account for about 1.5%. This clone showed up just a few times. As yet, its antigen is unknown. Specified treatment: randomized to nivolumab then ipilimumab (arm A) or the reverse (arm B). Study-wide results and caveats: About 30 times likelier clinical benefit followed increased tumor T-cell fraction and clonality.

The sequence was obtained from a human donor with melanoma. The sample in question was tumor tissue (inferred from file names), obtained from a patient given nivolumab and ipilimumab in sequence. The chain carries TRBV11-3 and TRBJ2-3; a possible D gene is TRBD2 (5 bases). This CDR3 is CASSAGFGADTQYF. CDR3 DNA: TGTGCCAGCAGCGCCGGTTTCGGGGCAGATACGCAGTATTTT.